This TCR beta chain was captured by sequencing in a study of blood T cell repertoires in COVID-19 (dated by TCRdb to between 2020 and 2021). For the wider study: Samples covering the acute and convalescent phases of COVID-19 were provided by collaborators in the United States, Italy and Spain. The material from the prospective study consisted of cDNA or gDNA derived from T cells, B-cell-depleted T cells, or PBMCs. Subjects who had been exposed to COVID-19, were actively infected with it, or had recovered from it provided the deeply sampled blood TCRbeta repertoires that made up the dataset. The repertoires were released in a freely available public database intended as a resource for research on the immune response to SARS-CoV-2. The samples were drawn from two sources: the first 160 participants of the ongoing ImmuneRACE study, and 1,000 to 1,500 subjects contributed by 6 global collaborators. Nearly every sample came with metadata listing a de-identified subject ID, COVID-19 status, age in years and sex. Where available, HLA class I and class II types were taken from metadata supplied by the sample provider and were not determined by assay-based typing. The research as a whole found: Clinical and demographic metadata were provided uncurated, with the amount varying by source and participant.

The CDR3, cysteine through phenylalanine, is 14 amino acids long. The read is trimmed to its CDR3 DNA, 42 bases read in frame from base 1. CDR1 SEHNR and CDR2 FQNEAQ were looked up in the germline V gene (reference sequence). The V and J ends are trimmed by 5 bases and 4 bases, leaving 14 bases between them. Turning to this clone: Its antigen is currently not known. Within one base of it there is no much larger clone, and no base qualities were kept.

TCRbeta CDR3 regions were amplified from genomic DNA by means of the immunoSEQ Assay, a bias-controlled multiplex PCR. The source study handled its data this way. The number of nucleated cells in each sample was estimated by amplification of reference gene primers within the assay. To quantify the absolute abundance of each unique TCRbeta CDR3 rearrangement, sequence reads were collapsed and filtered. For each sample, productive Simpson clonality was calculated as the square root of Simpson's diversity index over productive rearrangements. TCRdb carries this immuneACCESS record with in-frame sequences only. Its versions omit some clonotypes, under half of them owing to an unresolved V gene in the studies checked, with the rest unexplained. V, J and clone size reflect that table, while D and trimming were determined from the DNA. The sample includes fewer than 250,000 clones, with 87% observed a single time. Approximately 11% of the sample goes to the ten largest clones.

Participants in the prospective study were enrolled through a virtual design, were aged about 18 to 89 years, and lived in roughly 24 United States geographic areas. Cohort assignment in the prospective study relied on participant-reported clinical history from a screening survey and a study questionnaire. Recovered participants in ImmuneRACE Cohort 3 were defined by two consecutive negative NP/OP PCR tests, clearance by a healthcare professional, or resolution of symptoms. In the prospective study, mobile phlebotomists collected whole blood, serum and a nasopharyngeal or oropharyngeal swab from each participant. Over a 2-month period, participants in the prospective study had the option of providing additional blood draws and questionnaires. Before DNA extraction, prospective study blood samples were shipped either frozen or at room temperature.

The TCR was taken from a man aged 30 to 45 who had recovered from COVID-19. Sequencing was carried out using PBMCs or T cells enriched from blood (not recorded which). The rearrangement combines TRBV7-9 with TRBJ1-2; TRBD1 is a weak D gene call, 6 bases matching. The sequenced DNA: TGTGCCAGCAGCCAAATTACAGGGTTCTATGGCTACACCTTC. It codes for CASSQITGFYGYTF.